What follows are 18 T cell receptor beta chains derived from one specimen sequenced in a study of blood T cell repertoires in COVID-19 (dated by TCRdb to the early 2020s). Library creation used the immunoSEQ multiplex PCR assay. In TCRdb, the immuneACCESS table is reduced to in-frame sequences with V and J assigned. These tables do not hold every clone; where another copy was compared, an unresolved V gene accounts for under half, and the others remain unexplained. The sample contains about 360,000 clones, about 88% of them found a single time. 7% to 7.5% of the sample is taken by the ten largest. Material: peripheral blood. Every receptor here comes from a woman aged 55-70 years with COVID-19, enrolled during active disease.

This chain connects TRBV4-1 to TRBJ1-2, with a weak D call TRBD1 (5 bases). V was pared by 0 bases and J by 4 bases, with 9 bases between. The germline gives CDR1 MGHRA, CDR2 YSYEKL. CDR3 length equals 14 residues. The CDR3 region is CASSQDLGGYGYTF. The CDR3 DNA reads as TGCGCCAGCAGCCAAGATCTCGGGGGCTATGGCTACACCTTC.

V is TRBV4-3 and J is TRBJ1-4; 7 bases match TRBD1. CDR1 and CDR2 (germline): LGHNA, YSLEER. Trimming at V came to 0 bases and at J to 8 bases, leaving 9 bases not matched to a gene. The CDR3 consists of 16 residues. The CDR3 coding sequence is TGCGCCAGCAGCCAAGATATGGACAGGCAGGGGGAAAAACTGTTTTTT. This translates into CASSQDMDRQGEKLFF.

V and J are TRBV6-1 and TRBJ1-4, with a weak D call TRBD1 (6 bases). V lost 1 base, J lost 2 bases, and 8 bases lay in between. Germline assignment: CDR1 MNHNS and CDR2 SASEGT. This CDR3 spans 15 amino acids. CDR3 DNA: TGTGCCAGCAGTGAAGGGACAGAGACTAATGAAAAACTGTTTTTT. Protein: CASSEGTETNEKLFF.

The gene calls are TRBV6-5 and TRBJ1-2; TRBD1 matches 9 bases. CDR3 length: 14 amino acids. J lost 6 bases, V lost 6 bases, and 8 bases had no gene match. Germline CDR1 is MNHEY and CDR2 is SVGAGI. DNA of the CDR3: TGTGCCAGCAGCCGCAGGACAGGGGAAGATGGCTACACCTTC. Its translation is CASSRRTGEDGYTF.

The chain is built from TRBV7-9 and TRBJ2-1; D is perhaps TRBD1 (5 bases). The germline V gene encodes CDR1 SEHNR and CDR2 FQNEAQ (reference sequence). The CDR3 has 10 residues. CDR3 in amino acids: CAKGSDEQFF. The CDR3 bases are TGTGCTAAGGGGTCGGATGAGCAGTTCTTC.

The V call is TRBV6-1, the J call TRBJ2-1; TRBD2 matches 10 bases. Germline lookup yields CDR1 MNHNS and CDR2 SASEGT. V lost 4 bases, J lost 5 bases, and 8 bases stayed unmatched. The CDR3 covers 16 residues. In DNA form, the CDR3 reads TGTGCCAGCAGTGGGTTCCTAGCGGGGGCCAACAATGAGCAGTTCTTC. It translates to CASSGFLAGANNEQFF.

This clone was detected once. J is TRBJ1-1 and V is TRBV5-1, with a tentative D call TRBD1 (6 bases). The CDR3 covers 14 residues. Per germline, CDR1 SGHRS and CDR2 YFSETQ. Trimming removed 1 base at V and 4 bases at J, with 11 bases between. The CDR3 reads CASSLFTGSTEAFF. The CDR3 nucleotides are TGCGCCAGCAGCTTGTTTACAGGGAGCACTGAAGCTTTCTTT.

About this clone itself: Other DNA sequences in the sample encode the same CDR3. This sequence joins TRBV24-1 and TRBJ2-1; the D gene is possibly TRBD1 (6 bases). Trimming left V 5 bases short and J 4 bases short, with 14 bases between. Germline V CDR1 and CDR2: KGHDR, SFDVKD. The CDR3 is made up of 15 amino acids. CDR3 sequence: CATSGGQGNYNEQFF. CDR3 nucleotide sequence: TGTGCCACCAGTGGCGGGCAGGGGAATTACAATGAGCAGTTCTTC.

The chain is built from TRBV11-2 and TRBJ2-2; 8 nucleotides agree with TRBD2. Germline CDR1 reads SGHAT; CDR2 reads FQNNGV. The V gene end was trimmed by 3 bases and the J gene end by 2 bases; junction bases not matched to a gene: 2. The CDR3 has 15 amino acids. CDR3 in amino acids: CASSFAGGNTGELFF. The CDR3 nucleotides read TGTGCCAGCAGCTTTGCGGGGGGAAACACCGGGGAGCTGTTTTTT. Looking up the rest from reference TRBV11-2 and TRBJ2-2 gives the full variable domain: EAGVAQSPRYKIIEKRQSVAFWCNPISGHATLYWYQQILGQGPKLLIQFQNNGVVDDSQLPKDRFSAERLKGVDSTLKIQPAKLEDSAVYLCASSFAGGNTGELFFGEGSRLTVL.

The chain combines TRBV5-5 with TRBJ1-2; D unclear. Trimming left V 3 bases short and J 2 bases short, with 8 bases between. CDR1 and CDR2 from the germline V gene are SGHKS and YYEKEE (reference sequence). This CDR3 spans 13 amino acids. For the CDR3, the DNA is TGTGCCAGCAGCTCCGGGATCAACTATGGCTACACCTTC. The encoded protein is CASSSGINYGYTF.

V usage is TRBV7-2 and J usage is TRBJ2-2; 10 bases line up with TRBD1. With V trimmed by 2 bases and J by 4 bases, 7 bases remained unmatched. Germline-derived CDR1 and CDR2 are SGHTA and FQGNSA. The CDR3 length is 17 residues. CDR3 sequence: CASSLFVDRGGTGELFF. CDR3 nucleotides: TGTGCCAGCAGCTTATTCGTGGACAGGGGGGGCACCGGGGAGCTGTTTTTT.

The DNA for the CDR3 is TGTGCCAGCAGCCGCACTAGCGGGGGGTACGAGCAGTACTTC. Amino acid sequence: CASSRTSGGYEQYF. This chain uses TRBV6-2 or TRBV6-3 with TRBJ2-7; 12 nucleotides match TRBD2. V gave up 6 bases and J gave up 4 bases; unmatched junction bases: 4. This CDR3 comprises 14 residues. In germline, CDR1 is MNHEY, CDR2 SVGEGT.

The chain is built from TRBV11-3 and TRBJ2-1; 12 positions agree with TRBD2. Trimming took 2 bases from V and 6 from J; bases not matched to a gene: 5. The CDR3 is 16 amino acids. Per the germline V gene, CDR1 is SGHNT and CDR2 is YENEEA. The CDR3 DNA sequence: TGTGCCAGCAGCTTAAGCCAACTAGCGGGGGGCAATGAGCAGTTCTTC. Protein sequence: CASSLSQLAGGNEQFF. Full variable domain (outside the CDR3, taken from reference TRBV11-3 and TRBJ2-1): EAGVVQSPRYKIIEKKQPVAFWCNPISGHNTLYWYLQNLGQGPELLIRYENEEAVDDSQLPKDRFSAERLKGVDSTLKIQPAELGDSAVYLCASSLSQLAGGNEQFFGPGTRLTVL.

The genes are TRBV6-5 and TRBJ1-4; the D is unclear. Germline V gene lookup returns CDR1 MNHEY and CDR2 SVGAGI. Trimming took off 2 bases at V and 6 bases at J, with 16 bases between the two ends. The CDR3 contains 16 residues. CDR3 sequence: CASSYGVWGEDEKLFF. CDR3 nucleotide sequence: TGTGCCAGCAGTTACGGGGTATGGGGAGAAGATGAAAAACTGTTTTTT.

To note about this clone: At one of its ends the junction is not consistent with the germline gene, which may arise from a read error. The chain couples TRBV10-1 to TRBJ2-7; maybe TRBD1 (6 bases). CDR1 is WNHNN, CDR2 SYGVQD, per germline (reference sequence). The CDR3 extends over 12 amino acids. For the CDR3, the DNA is TGCGCCAGCAGGAGCACCTTGGGACACCTTCTTTTC. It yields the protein CASRSTLGHLLF.

CDR3 DNA: TGTGCCAGCAGTTTCAGTCGCCTGTATGGCTACACCTTC. Amino acids: CASSFSRLYGYTF. The V gene is TRBV27, the J gene TRBJ1-2; no reliable D call. CDR3 length: 13 residues. From germline, CDR1 is MNHEY and CDR2 SMNVEV (reference sequence). V lost 3 bases to trimming and J lost 5 bases, with 10 bases between them.

CDR3 nucleotides: TGCGCCAGCAGCTTGTGGGCCACCTCAAACTATGGCTACACCTTC. It translates to CASSLWATSNYGYTF. The chain employs TRBV5-1 and TRBJ1-2, with no clear D. Germline values: CDR1 SGHRS, CDR2 YFSETQ. V was cut by 1 base and J by 2 bases, with 12 bases left in between. The CDR3 spans 15 residues.

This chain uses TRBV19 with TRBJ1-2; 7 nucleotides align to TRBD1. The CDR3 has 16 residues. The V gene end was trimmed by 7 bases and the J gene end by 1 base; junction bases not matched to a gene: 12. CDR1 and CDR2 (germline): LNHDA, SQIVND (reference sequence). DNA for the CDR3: TGTGCCAGTACCATGGGACAGCACGAATATAACTATGGCTACACCTTC. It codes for CASTMGQHEYNYGYTF.